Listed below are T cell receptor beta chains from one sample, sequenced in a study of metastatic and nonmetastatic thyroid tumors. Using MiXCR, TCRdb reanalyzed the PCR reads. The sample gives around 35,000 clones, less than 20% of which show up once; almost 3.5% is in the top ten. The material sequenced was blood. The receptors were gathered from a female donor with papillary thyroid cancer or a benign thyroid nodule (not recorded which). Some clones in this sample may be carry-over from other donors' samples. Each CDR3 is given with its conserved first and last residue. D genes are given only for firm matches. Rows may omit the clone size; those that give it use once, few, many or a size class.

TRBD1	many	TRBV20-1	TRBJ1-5	TGCAGTGCCTGGGGACAGGGGGCTAAGGGTAGCAATCAGCCCCAGCATTTT	CSAWGQGAKGSNQPQHF
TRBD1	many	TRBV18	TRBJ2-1	TGTGCCAGCTCACCACCGCGAGGTCGGGACAGGGGGTCCTATGAGCAGTTCTTC	CASSPPRGRDRGSYEQFF
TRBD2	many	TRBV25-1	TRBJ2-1	TGTGCCAGCAGTGAACTAGCGGGAGAGACCAATGAGCAGTTCTTC	CASSELAGETNEQFF
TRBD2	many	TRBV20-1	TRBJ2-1	TGCAGTGTGGAACCCGGGACTAGCGGCTACAATGAGCAGTTCTTC	CSVEPGTSGYNEQFF
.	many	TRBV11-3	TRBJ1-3	TGTGCCAGCAGCTCAGGGAGCTCTGGAAACACCATATATTTT	CASSSGSSGNTIYF
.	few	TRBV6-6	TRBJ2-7	TGTTCCATCCAGGGTGGGTTCGAGCAGTACTTC	CSIQGGFEQYF
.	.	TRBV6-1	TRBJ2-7	TGTGCCAGCAGGCGGGGTGCAGGGGGCTCCTACGAGCAGTACTTC	CASRRGAGGSYEQYF
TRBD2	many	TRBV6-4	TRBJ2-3	TGTGCCAGCAGTGACGGGGGGGGGACAGATACGCAGTATTTT	CASSDGGGTDTQYF
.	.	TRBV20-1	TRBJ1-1	TGCAGTGCTAGATTGCAGGGAGCCACTGAAGCTTTCTTT	CSARLQGATEAFF
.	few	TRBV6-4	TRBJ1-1	TGTGCCAGCAGTGAAGGGACGAACACTGAAGCTTTCTTT	CASSEGTNTEAFF